One T cell receptor beta chain is described in this entry. Looked up from germline, CDR1 is MDHEN and CDR2 is SYDVKM. V trimming: 6 bases; J trimming: 1 base; junction bases outside the gene matches: 6. This CDR3 comprises 14 residues. Some clones are missing from TCRdb's copy, which holds only in-frame ones; the method was immunoSEQ multiplex PCR. The profile shows about 90,000 clones, roughly 87% of them singletons. The data derive from a study of blood T cell repertoires in COVID-19. The TCR comes from a male donor with acute or convalescent COVID-19. The sample taken for sequencing was peripheral blood. This chain links TRBV28 with TRBJ2-7, with 7 positions matching TRBD2. The chain's CDR3 is CASRELARSYEQYF. The CDR3 coding sequence is TGTGCCAGCAGGGAACTAGCGCGATCCTACGAGCAGTACTTC.